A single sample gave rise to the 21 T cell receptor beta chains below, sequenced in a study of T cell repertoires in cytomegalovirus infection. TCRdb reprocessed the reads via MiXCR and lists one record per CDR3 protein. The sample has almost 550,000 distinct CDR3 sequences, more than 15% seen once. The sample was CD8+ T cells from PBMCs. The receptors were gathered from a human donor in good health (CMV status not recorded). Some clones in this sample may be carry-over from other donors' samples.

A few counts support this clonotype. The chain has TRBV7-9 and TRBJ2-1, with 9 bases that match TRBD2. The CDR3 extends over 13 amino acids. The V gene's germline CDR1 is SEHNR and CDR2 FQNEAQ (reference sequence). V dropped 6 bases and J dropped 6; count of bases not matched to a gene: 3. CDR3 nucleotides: TGTGCCAGCAGTAGCGGGAGCCGCAATGAGCAGTTCTTC. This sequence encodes CASSSGSRNEQFF.

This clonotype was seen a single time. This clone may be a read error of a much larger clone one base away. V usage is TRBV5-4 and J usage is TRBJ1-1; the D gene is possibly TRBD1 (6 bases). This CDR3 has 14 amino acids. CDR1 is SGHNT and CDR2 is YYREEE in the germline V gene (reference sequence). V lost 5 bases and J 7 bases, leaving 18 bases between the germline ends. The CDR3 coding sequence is TGTGCCAGCAGGGCAACAGGGAATTTTGTTGAAGCTTTCTTT. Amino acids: CASRATGNFVEAFF.

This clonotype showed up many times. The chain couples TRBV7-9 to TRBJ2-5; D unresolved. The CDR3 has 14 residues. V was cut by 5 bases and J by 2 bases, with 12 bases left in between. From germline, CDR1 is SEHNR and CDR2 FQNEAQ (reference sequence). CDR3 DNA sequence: TGTGCCAGCAGCCCGATCGGAACGCAAGAGACCCAGTACTTC. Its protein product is CASSPIGTQETQYF.

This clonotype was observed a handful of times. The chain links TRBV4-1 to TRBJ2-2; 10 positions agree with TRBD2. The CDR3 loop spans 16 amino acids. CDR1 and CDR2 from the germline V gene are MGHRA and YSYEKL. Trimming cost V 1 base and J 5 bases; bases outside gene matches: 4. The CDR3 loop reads CASSQALAGVTGELFF. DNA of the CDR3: TGCGCCAGCAGCCAAGCTCTAGCGGGGGTTACCGGGGAGCTGTTTTTT.

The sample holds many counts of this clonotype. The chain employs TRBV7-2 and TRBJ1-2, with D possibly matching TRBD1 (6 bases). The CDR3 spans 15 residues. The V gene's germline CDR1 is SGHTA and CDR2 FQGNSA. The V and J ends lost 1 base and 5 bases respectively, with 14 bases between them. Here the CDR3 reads CASSLEPGTPYGYTF. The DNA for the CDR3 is TGTGCCAGCAGCTTAGAGCCCGGGACACCGTATGGCTACACCTTC. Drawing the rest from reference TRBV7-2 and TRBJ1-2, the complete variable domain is GAGVSQSPSNKVTEKGKDVELRCDPISGHTALYWYRQSLGQGLEFLIYFQGNSAPDKSGLPSDRFSAERTGGSVSTLTIQRTQQEDSAVYLCASSLEPGTPYGYTFGSGTRLTVV.

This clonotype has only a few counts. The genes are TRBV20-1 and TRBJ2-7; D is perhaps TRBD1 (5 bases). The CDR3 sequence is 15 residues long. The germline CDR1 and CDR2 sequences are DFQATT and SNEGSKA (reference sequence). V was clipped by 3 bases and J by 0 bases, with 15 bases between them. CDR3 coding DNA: TGCAGTGCTAGGGGCCCGACAGACCCCTCCTACGAGCAGTACTTC. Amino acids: CSARGPTDPSYEQYF.

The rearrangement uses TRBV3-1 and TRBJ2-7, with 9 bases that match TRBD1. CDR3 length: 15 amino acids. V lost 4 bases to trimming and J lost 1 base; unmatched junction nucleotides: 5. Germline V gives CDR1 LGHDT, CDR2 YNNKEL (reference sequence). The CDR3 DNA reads TGTGCCAGCAGCCCTACAGGGGGCGATTCCTACGAGCAGTACTTC. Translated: CASSPTGGDSYEQYF.

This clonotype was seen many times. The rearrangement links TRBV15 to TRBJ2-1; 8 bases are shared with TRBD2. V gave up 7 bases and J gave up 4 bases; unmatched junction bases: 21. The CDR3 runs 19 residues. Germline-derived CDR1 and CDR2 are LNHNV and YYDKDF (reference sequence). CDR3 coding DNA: TGTGCCACCATCAAGAGCCCCCCCTGGGCTAGCGGGCCTTACAATGAGCAGTTCTTC. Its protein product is CATIKSPPWASGPYNEQFF.

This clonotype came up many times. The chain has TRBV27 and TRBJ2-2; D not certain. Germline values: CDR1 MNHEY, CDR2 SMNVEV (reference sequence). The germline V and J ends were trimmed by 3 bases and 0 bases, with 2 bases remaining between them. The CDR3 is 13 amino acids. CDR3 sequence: CASSFSNTGELFF. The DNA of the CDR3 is TGTGCCAGCAGTTTTTCGAACACCGGGGAGCTGTTTTTT.

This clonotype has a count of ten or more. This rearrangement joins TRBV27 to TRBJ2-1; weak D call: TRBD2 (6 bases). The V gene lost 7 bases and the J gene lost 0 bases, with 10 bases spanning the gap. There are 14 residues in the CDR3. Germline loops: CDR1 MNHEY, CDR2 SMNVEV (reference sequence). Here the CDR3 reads CASTTGSSYNEQFF. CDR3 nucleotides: TGTGCCAGCACCACCGGGAGCTCCTACAATGAGCAGTTCTTC.

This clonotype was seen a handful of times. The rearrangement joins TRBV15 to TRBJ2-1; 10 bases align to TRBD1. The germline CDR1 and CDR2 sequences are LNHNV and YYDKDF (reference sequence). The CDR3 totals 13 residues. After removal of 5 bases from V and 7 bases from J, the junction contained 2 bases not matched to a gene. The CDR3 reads CATSDRGRNEQFF. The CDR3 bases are TGTGCCACCAGCGACAGGGGGCGGAATGAGCAGTTCTTC. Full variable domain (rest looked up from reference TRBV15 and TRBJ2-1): DAMVIQNPRYQVTQFGKPVTLSCSQTLNHNVMYWYQQKSSQAPKLLFHYYDKDFNNEADTPDNFQSRRPNTSFCFLDIRSPGLGDTAMYLCATSDRGRNEQFFGPGTRLTVL.

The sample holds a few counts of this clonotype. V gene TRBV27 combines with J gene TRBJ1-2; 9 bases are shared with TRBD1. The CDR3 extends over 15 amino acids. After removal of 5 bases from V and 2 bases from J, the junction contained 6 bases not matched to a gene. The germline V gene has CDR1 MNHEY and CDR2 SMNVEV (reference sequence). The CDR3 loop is CASSLAQGANYGYTF. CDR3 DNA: TGTGCCAGCAGTCTCGCACAGGGGGCCAACTATGGCTACACCTTC.

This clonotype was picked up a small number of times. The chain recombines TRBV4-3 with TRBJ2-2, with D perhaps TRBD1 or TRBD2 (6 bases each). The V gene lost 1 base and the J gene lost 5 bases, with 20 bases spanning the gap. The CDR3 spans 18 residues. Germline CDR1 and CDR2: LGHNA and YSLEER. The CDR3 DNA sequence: TGCGCCAGCAGCCAAGGGCACCCCAGGGGAGGATCGACCGGGGAGCTGTTTTTT. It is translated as CASSQGHPRGGSTGELFF.

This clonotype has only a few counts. The CDR3 is CASSQQGPGFETNYGYTF. The CDR3 DNA reads TGTGCCAGCAGCCAACAGGGACCGGGTTTTGAGACTAACTATGGCTACACCTTC. The chain is built from TRBV6-1 and TRBJ1-2; possible D gene TRBD1, 6 bases. This CDR3 is built from 18 residues. Germline V gives CDR1 MNHNS, CDR2 SASEGT. Trimming removed 6 bases at V and 0 bases at J, with 23 bases between.

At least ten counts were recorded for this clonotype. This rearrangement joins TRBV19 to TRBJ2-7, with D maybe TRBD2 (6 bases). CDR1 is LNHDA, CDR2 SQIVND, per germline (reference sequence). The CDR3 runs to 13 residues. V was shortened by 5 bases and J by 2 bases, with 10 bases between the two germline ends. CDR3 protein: CASSLRGTYEQYF. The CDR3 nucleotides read TGTGCCAGTAGTCTTCGGGGGACCTACGAGCAGTACTTC. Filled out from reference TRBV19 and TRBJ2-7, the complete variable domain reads DGGITQSPKYLFRKEGQNVTLSCEQNLNHDAMYWYRQDPGQGLRLIYYSQIVNDFQKGDIAEGYSVSREKKESFPLTVTSAQKNPTAFYLCASSLRGTYEQYFGPGTRLTVT.

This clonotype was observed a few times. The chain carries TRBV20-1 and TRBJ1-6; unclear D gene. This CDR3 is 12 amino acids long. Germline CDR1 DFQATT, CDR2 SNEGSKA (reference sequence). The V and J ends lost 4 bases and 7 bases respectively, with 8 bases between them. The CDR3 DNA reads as TGCAGTGCTACGCCGGAGAATTCACCCCTCCACTTT. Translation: CSATPENSPLHF.

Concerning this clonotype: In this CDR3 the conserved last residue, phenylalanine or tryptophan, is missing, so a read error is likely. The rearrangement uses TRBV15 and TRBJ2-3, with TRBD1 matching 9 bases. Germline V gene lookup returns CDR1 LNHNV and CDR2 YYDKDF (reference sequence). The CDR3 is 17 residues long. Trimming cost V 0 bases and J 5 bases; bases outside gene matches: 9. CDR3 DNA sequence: TGTGCCACCAGCAGAGATCCTGGGACAGGGTGGGGAGATACGCAGTATTTG. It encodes CATSRDPGTGWGDTQYL.

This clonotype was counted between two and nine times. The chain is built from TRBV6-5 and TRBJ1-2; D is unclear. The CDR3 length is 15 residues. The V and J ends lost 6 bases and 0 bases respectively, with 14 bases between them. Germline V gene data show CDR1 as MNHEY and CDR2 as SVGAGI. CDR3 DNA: TGTGCCAGCAGCCTCACAAGAACTACTAACTATGGCTACACCTTC. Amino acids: CASSLTRTTNYGYTF.

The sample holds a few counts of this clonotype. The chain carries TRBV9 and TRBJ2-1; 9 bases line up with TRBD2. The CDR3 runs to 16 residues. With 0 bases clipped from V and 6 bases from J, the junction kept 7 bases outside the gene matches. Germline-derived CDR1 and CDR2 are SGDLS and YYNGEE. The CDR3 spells CASSVGGAGGRNEQFF. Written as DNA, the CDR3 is TGTGCCAGCAGCGTAGGGGGAGCGGGAGGCCGCAATGAGCAGTTCTTC.

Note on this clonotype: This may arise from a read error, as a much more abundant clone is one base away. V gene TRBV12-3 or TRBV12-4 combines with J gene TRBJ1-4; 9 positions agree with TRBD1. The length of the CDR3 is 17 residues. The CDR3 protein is CASSYGSGTGKSEILFF. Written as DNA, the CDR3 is TGTGCCAGCAGTTATGGGTCCGGGACAGGGAAGTCTGAAATACTGTTTTTT.

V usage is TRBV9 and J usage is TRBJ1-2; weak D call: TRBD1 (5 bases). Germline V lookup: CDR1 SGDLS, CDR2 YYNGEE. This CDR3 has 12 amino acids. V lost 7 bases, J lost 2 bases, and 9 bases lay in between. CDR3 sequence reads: CASGGWNYGYTF. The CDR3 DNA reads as TGTGCCAGCGGGGGGTGGAACTATGGCTACACCTTC.